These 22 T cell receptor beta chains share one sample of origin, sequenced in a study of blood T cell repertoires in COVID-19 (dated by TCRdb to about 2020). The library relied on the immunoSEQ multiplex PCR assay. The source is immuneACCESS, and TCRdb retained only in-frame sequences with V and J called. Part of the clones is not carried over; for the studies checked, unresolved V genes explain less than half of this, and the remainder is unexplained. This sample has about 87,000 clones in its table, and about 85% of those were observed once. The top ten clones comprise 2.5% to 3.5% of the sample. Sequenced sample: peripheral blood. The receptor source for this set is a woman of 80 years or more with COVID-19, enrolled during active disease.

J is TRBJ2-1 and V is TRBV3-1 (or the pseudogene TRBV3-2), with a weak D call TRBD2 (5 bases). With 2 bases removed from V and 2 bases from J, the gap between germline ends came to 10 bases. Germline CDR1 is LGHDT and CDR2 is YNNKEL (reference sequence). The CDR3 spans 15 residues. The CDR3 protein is CASSQLRGTYNEQFF. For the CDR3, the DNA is TGTGCCAGCAGCCAACTCCGGGGTACCTACAATGAGCAGTTCTTC.

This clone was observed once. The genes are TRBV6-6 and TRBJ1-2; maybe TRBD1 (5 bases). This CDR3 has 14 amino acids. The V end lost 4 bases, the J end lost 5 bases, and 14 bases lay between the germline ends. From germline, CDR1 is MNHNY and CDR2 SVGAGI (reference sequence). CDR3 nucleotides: TGTGCCAGCAGTTCACGTACAGGTGATTATGGCTACACCTTC. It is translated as CASSSRTGDYGYTF.

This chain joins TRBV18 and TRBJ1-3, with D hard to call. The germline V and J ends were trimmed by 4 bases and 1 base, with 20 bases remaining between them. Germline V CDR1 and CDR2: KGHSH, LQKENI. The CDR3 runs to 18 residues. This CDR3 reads CASSLGQLDGNSGNTIYF. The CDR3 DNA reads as TGTGCCAGCTCACTCGGGCAACTGGACGGGAATTCTGGAAACACCATATATTTT.

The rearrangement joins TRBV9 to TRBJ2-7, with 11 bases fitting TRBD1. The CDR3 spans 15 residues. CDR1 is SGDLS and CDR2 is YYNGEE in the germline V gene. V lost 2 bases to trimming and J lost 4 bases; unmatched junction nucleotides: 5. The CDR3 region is CASSVGQGGLYEQYF. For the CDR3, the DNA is TGTGCCAGCAGCGTGGGACAGGGGGGGCTGTACGAGCAGTACTTC.

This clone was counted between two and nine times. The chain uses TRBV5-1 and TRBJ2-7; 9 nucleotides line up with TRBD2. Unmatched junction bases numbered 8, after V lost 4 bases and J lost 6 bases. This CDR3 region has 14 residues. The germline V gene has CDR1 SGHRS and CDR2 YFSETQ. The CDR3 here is CASSDAAGGGEQYF. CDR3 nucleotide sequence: TGCGCCAGCAGCGACGCAGCGGGAGGCGGCGAGCAGTACTTC.

The CDR3 sequence: CAISGASGDYEQYF. CDR3 DNA sequence: TGTGCCATCAGTGGGGCTAGCGGGGACTACGAGCAGTACTTC. The gene calls are TRBV10-3 and TRBJ2-7; 9 positions agree with TRBD2. Germline trimming cut 4 bases from V and 3 bases from J; bases unmatched to any gene: 4. Per the germline V gene, CDR1 is ENHRY and CDR2 is SYGVKD. The CDR3 loop spans 14 amino acids.

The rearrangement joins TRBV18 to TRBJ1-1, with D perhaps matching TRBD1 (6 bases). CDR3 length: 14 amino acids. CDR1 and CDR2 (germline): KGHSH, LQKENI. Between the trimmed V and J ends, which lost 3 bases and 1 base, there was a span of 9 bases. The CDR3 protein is CASSPRTANTEAFF. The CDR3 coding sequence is TGTGCCAGCTCACCTAGGACAGCGAACACTGAAGCTTTCTTT.

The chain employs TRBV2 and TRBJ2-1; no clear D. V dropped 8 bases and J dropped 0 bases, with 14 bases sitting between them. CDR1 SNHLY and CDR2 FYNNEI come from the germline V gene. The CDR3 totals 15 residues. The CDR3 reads CASPRRLVSYNEQFF. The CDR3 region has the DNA TGTGCCAGCCCGCGCCGTTTAGTCTCCTACAATGAGCAGTTCTTC.

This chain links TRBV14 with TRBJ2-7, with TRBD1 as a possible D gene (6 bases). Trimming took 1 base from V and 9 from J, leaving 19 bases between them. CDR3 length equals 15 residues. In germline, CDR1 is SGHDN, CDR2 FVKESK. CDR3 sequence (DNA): TGTGCCAGCAGCCAAGGCCATTTGGGGGCCCTTAGGCAGTACTTC. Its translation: CASSQGHLGALRQYF.

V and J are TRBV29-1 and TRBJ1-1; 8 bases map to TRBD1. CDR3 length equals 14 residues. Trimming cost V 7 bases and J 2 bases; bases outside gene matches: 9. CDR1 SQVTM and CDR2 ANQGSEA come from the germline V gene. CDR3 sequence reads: CSGVYRGINTEAFF. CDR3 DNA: TGCAGCGGAGTCTACAGGGGGATCAACACTGAAGCTTTCTTT.

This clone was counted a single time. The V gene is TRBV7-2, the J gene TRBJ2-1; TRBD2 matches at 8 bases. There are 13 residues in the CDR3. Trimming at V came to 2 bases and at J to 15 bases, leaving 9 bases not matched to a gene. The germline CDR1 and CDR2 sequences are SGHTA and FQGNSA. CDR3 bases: TGTGCCAGCAGCTTATCTGGGCGGGGGGCCTCGTTCTTC. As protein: CASSLSGRGASFF. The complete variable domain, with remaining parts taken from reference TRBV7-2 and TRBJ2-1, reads GAGVSQSPSNKVTEKGKDVELRCDPISGHTALYWYRQSLGQGLEFLIYFQGNSAPDKSGLPSDRFSAERTGGSVSTLTIQRTQQEDSAVYLCASSLSGRGASFFGPGTRLTVL.

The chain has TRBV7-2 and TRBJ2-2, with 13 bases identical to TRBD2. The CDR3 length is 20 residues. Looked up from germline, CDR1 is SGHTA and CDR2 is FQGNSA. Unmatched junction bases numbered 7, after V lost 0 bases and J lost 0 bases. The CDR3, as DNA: TGTGCCAGCAGCTTAGCGCTGAGACTAGCGGGAGGTTCGAACACCGGGGAGCTGTTTTTT. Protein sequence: CASSLALRLAGGSNTGELFF.

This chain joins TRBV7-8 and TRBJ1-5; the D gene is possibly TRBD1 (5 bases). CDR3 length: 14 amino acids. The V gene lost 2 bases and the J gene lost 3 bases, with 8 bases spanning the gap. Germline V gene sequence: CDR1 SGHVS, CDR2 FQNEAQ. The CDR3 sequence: CASSLQGVNQPQHF. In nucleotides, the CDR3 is TGTGCCAGCAGCTTACAAGGGGTCAATCAGCCCCAGCATTTT.

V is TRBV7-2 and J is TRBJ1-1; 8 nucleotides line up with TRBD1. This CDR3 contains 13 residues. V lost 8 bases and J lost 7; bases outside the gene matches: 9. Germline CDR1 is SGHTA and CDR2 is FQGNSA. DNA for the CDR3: TGTGCCAGCTCCAGGGGGCTCTTGGATGAAGCTTTCTTT. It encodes CASSRGLLDEAFF.

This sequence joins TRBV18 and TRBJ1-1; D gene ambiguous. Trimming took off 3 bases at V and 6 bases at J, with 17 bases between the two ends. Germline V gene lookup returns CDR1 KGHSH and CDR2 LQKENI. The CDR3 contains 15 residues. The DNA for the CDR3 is TGTGCCAGCTCACCGGTTTTCTGGGAGGTCGCTGAAGCTTTCTTT. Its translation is CASSPVFWEVAEAFF. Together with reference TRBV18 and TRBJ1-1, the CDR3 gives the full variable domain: NAGVMQNPRHLVRRRGQEARLRCSPMKGHSHVYWYRQLPEEGLKFMVYLQKENIIDESGMPKERFSAEFPKEGPSILRIQQVVRGDSAAYFCASSPVFWEVAEAFFGQGTRLTVV.

The DNA for the CDR3 is TGCAGCGTTTATAGCGGCGCGAACACCGGGGAGCTGTTTTTT. Amino acid sequence: CSVYSGANTGELFF. The rearrangement joins TRBV29-1 to TRBJ2-2, with D possibly matching TRBD2 (6 bases). This CDR3 contains 14 residues. The V and J ends lost 5 bases and 0 bases respectively, with 10 bases between them. Germline V gene lookup returns CDR1 SQVTM and CDR2 ANQGSEA.

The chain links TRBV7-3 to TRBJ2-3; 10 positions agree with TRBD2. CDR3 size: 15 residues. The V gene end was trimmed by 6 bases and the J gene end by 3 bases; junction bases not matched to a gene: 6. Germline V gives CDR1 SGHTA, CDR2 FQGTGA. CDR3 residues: CASRSIAGGTDTQYF. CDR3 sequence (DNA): TGTGCCAGCAGGTCAATAGCGGGGGGAACAGATACGCAGTATTTT.

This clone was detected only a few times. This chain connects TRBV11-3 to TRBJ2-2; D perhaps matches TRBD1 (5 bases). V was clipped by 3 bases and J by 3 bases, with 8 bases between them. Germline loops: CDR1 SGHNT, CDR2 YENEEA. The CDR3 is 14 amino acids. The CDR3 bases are TGTGCCAGCAGCTTCGCAGGGTACACCGGGGAGCTGTTTTTT. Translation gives CASSFAGYTGELFF.

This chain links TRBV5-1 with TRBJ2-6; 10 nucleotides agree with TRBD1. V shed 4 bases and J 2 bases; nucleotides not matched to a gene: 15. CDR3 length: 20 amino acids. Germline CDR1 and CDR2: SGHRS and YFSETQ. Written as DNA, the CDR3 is TGCGCCAGCAGCCAGCCAACTAAGGACAGGGGGTTGCCTGGGGCCAACGTCCTGACTTTC. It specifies CASSQPTKDRGLPGANVLTF.

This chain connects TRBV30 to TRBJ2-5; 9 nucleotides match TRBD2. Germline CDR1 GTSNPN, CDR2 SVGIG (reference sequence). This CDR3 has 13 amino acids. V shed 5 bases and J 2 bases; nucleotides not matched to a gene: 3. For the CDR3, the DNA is TGTGCCTGGCAGACTAGCGGACAAGAGACCCAGTACTTC. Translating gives CAWQTSGQETQYF.

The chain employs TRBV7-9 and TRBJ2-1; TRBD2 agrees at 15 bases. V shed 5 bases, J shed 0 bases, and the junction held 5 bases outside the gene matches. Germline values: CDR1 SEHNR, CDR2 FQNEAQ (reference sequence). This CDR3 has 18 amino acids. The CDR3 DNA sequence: TGTGCCAGCAGCACCTGGACTAGCGGGAGGGCCTCCTACAATGAGCAGTTCTTC. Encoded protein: CASSTWTSGRASYNEQFF.

CDR3 residues: CARSPRGGFVYEQYF. DNA of the CDR3: TGTGCCAGAAGCCCGAGGGGAGGGTTTGTATACGAGCAGTACTTC. The chain joins TRBV7-5 to TRBJ2-7; the table's TRBD2 call for D was not verified on the DNA. TRBV7-5 is an annotated pseudogene. The CDR3 is 15 residues long.